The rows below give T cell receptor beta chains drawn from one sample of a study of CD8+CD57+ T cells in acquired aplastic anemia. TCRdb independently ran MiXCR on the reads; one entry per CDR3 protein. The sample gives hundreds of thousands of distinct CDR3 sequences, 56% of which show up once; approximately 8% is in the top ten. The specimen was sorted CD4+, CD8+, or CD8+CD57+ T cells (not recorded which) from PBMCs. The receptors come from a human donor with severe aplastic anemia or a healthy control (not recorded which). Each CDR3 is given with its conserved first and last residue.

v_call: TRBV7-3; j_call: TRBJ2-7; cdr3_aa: CASSQGTIPYEQYF
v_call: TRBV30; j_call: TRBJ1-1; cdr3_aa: CAWRGGSTEAFF
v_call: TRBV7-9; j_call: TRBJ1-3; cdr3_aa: CASSRTASGNTIYF
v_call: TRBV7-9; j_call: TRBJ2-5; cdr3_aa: CASSLEGGNQPQYF
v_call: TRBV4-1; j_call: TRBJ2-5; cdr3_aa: CASSFGSGGAETQYF
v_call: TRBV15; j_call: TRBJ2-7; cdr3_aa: CATSRAGQLSYEQYF
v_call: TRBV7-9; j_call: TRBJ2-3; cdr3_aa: CASSLGSQGSADTQYF
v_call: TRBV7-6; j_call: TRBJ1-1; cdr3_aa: CASSLGTQGFGTEAFF
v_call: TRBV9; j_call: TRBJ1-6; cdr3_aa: CASSVGWGGTGRVSPLHF
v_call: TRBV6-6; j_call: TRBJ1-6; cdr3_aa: CASRGRSDNSPLHF
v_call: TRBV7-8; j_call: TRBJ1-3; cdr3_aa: CASSLGTTRNTIYF
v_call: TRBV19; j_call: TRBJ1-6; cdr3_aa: CASSAPGQGNSPLHF
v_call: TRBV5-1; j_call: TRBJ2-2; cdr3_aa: CASSSGTGGTGELFF
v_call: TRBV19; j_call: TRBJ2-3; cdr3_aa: CASSTEGVTQYF
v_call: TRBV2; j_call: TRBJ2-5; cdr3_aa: CASSVFGGQETQYF
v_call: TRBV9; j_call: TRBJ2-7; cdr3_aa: CASSVAPPGLGGIYEQYF
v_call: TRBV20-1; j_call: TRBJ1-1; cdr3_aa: CSARQGSLMNTEAFF
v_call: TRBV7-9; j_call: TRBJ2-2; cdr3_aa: CASSCRLTSELFF
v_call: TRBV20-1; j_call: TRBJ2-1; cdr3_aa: CSAGLGSNEQFF
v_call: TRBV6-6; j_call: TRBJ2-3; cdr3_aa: CASRDGPELYTQYF